This section outlines one T cell receptor (beta chain) sequence together with its context. This specimen comes from a study of T cell repertoires in cytomegalovirus infection. MiXCR, applied by TCRdb to the reads, yields one record per CDR3 protein. The sample yields 200,000 to 250,000 distinct CDR3 sequences, roughly 23% seen once. V was clipped by 6 bases and J by 4 bases, with 12 bases between them. The germline V gene encodes CDR1 SEHNR and CDR2 FQNEAQ (reference sequence). This CDR3 is built from 13 residues. Sequencing was done on a sample of CD8+ T cells from PBMCs. The sequence derives from a human donor in good health (CMV status not recorded). Some clones in this sample may be carry-over from other donors' samples. This chain uses TRBV7-9 with TRBJ2-5, with D tentatively TRBD2 (5 bases). For the CDR3, the DNA is TGTGCCAGCAGGGACCGGGGTCTAGAGACCCAGTACTTC. Amino acid sequence: CASRDRGLETQYF.